These T cell receptor beta chains were read from a single sample in a study of cytomegalovirus exposure and HLA in healthy donors. The assay was immunoSEQ multiplex PCR, and TCRdb's table has in-frame clones only and misses some. The profile shows around 160,000 clones, 88% of them singletons. Sequenced: PBMCs. Receptors originate from a man aged 18 to 30 in good health and CMV-seronegative. CDR3s include the opening cysteine and the closing phenylalanine or tryptophan. The D gene is left open where the match is weak.

j_call d_call v_call cdr3_aa cdr3_nt
TRBJ2-5 . TRBV6-1 CASSVASGETQYF TGTGCCAGCAGTGTCGCCTCAGGGGAGACCCAGTACTTC
TRBJ1-5 . TRBV6-5 CASSSGNQPQHF TGTGCCAGCTCTTCAGGGAATCAGCCCCAGCATTTT
TRBJ1-2 . TRBV20-1 CSPTANYGYTF TGCAGCCCGACAGCTAACTATGGCTACACCTTC
TRBJ2-1 . TRBV29-1 CLGVGSYNEQFF TGTCTTGGAGTCGGCTCCTACAATGAGCAGTTCTTC
TRBJ1-2 TRBD1 TRBV7-9 CASSLTGSHYYGYTF TGTGCCAGCAGCTTGACAGGGTCCCACTACTATGGCTACACCTTC
TRBJ2-3 . TRBV5-1 CASSLHALSTDTQYF TGCGCCAGCAGCTTGCACGCGCTCTCCACAGATACGCAGTATTTT
TRBJ2-7 . TRBV5-1 CASCEEARSSYEQYF TGCGCCAGCTGCGAGGAGGCCCGGAGCTCCTACGAGCAGTACTTC
TRBJ1-1 . TRBV27 CASSFLKQNTEAFF TGTGCCAGCAGTTTTTTAAAGCAGAACACTGAAGCTTTCTTT
TRBJ1-2 . TRBV18 CASSPLQGSDYGYTF TGTGCCAGCTCACCACTTCAGGGGAGCGACTATGGCTACACCTTC
TRBJ1-2 . TRBV5-1 CASSLGQSNYGYTF TGCGCCAGCAGCTTGGGACAGAGTAACTATGGCTACACCTTC
TRBJ1-2 . TRBV5-6 CASSHSLSRGDTNYGYTF TGTGCCAGCAGCCACAGCCTTTCGAGAGGGGACACCAACTATGGCTACACCTTC
TRBJ2-2 . TRBV4-1 CASSPERATGELFF TGCGCCAGCAGCCCGGAGAGGGCCACCGGGGAGCTGTTTTTT
TRBJ2-2 . TRBV6-6 CASSTQGFTGELFF TGTGCCAGCAGTACTCAGGGATTTACCGGGGAGCTGTTTTTT
TRBJ2-6 . TRBV19 CASSTLQGYDSGANVLTF TGTGCCAGTAGTACTCTACAGGGCTATGACTCTGGGGCCAACGTCCTGACTTTC
TRBJ2-3 TRBD2 TRBV4-3 CASSQEAQLAGVTDTQYF TGCGCCAGCAGCCAAGAGGCCCAACTAGCGGGAGTCACAGATACGCAGTATTTT
TRBJ2-2 TRBD1 TRBV28 CASRSDRGRLGTGELFF TGTGCCAGCAGATCTGACAGGGGACGTCTCGGCACCGGGGAGCTGTTTTTT
TRBJ2-1 TRBD2 TRBV27 CASSLRTSGESSYNEQFF TGTGCCAGCAGTTTACGGACTAGCGGAGAAAGCTCCTACAATGAGCAGTTCTTC